This T cell receptor (beta chain) was recorded in a study of cytomegalovirus exposure and HLA in healthy donors listed by TCRdb under 2017. Background on the whole study: In an earlier analysis of under 600 of the donors, 276 Gb of sequence data and some 120 million unique TCR beta sequences from about 179 million T cells were reported. Roughly 300 gigabases of sequencing data and around 85 million unique TCR sequences made up an early release that covered approximately 620 HLA-typed donors. Of the approximately 400 genotyped donors, over 80% were placed in the genetic ancestry cluster associated with self-reported Caucasian donors. The study aimed to test whether cataloging public T cell receptors could reveal signatures of past pathogen exposure. The study profiled the T cell repertoires of around 700 subjects by immunosequencing and related them to cytomegalovirus serostatus. Besides the first cohort of hundreds of subjects, a separate validation cohort made up of 120 different subjects was used. To predict cytomegalovirus infection status, the study brought together high-throughput TCR immunosequencing, statistical association of individual TCRs with disease status, and machine learning. To study patterns of TCR occurrence, a later analysis re-analyzed previously published TCR beta repertoires from several hundred donors and added high-resolution HLA genotyping. In the later analysis, no new phenotypic data were used to find candidate immune exposures; instead, reliance was placed on TCR beta sequences and their occurrence across donors. In an earlier analysis of roughly 540 of the donors, high-throughput TCR beta sequencing was used to judge whether each TCR beta V gene segment behaved as functional or pseudogenic. Donor age, sex, ethnicity and CMV serostatus were compiled alongside the repertoire data. A later genetic analysis took genome-wide SNP genotypes for about three fifths of the 666 donors and used that subset as a discovery cohort. Every discovery cohort repertoire had been produced on one sequencing platform. Both class I and class II loci were covered by HLA typing, at four-digit resolution. The number of donors typed differed by locus, with about 620-630 for A, B, C, DRB1 and DQB1, around 500 for DQA1, some 570 for DPA1, and under 490 for DPB1. Roughly five DR-DQ haplotypes were treated as single units for association and clustering because of strong linkage in the cohort. On average, 235,054 unique TCR beta nucleotide sequences were sequenced per donor among 398 genotyped donors of the cohort, with roughly 18% of those sequences being non-productive.

Worth noting for this clone: It has no known antigen specificity. Per-base qualities were not stored, and no clone one base away is much larger.

Reading the germline V gene gives CDR1 SGHDT and CDR2 YYEEEE. From cysteine to phenylalanine, the CDR3 is 13 amino acids long. The kept DNA is CDR3 alone, 39 bases in frame from the first base. V sheds 2 bases and J sheds 14 bases, leaving 18 bases between their ends. General findings and caveats noted by the study authors: Compared with the 666-donor mean, donors in an Asian-associated ancestry cluster had fewer N-insertions in productive TCRs, according to a later genetic analysis. The classifier was reported to diagnose cytomegalovirus status with high specificity and sensitivity in both the original and validation cohorts. The sequencing pipeline was judged likely to have produced a cluster of highly shared sequence variants as a technical artifact. A later genetic analysis associated a missense DCLRE1C variant with V-gene and J-gene trimming of TCR beta chains, and an independent cohort replicated the association. A few of the identified cytomegalovirus-associated TCR beta chains were confirmed in vitro to be specific for cytomegalovirus antigens. Several of the top co-occurrence clusters appeared to be linked to parvovirus B19, influenza, CMV and Epstein-Barr virus, according to a later analysis. The authors suggested that the approach could potentially be extended to other disease states and immunological phenotypes. A further reported finding was that TCR beta sequences accurately predicted the HLA-A and HLA-B alleles for most subjects in the first cohort. A later analysis found that most CMV-associated TCR beta chains appeared HLA-restricted, with HLA associations seemingly driven largely by CMV exposure. In a later analysis, HLA-associated TCR beta chains were found to be more clonally expanded and to have lower generation probabilities than equally common non-associated chains. Strong co-occurrence of HLA alleles, especially DR and DQ, made assigning TCR associations to individual alleles difficult. Presence/absence analyses assumed roughly uniform sequencing depth across donors, an assumption that may not hold. Because counts were too low, roughly 16 rarely observed V segments, including chromosome 9 orphons, were left out of the earlier analysis of approximately 500 of the donors. Because HLA typing was missing for some donors at each locus, association tests included only the typed subset. CMV serostatus was the only immune exposure information available for the cohort. Because the 87-base-pair reads could not distinguish some IMGT-functional V segments, including TRBV6-2 and TRBV6-3, those segments were excluded. A later analysis associated 15,000 to 20,000 TCR beta sequences with specific HLA alleles at a false discovery rate of 0.05. This cohort had only TCR beta chains sequenced, and the lack of alpha or paired-chain data limited which features could be detected. In a later analysis, the rate of TCR association differed among HLA loci, with DRB1 alleles having the most associated TCRs and HLA-C alleles having the fewest. In an earlier analysis of around 600 of the donors, most TCR beta V segments appeared in productive rearrangements about 87% or about 30% of the time, broadly matching IMGT annotations. Correlated functional status among segregating V segments might be attributable to linkage disequilibrium, but an unknown experimental factor could not be ruled out. The study gave a list of under 200 TCR beta chains associated with cytomegalovirus. Across donors, most TCR sequences were observed very rarely, whereas some public TCRs were present in many individuals.

The cohort comprised fewer than 700 healthy bone marrow donors. At the time of sampling, every cohort member was nominally healthy, though immune exposures that went unrecorded were likely present. The donor tested CMV seropositive and was one of the 289 seropositive cohort members. A peripheral blood sample was collected from each donor, and TCR beta sequencing was performed on peripheral blood mononuclear cells. Genomic DNA extraction from the blood cell samples was performed with the Qiagen DNeasy Blood Extraction Kit. The library was obtained by the immunoSEQ multiplex PCR assay. For the multiplex PCR, a mixture combining 60 forward primers for TCR Vbeta segments and 13 reverse primers for TCR Jbeta segments was used. Amplification of the CDR3 region of rearranged TCR beta genes was performed with a multiplex PCR assay on genomic DNA. The Illumina HiSeq System was used to sequence the amplified TCR beta libraries as 87-base-pair reads. In the paper's pipeline: In a later analysis, tens of millions of unique TCR beta chains were counted across the 650 to 700 repertoires, and about 10 million of these chains were shared by at least two donors. Raw reads were error-corrected and collapsed into unique sequences with a nearest-neighbor algorithm that merged closely related sequences to remove PCR and sequencing errors. V, D and J gene segments were assigned by aligning CDR3 sequences to IMGT reference sequences. For a sequence to be retained, at least a six-nucleotide match to both a V gene segment and a J gene segment was required. A rearrangement counted as productive if the CDR3 had no stop codons and remained in frame with V and J, and every other rearrangement counted as non-productive. CDR3 was defined by IMGT convention, running from the second conserved V-encoded cysteine to the conserved J-encoded phenylalanine. In an earlier analysis of around 540 of the donors, sequences lacking an unambiguous match to a single V gene segment were excluded. An earlier analysis of over 450 of the donors classified V segments as functional when productive rearrangements were above 56.7% and as segregating when the standard deviation between donors was above 5%. A statistical classification framework was developed to diagnose cytomegalovirus status using the catalog of TCR beta chain sequences. V and J gene assignment, in a later analysis, came from comparing TCR nucleotide sequences with IMGT/GENE-DB human TR gene sequences. Using the TCRdist pipeline, a later analysis assigned CDR3 sequences along with most-parsimonious VDJ recombination scenarios. A later analysis defined each TCR beta chain by its CDR3 amino acid sequence plus V-gene family, and excluded reads lacking a unique V-gene family. A later analysis removed nearly 600 highly shared, low-generation-probability nucleotide sequences to deal with suspected cross-contamination and a sequencing artifact. A later analysis calculated a clonal expansion index for each public chain from normalized within-repertoire ranks of inferred template counts. Generation probabilities in a later analysis came from a VDJ recombination model fitted to out-of-frame rearrangements, and those results were checked against IGoR. A later analysis scored TCR-TCR, TCR-HLA and TCR-CMV co-occurrence with hypergeometric tests, applying a repertoire-size bias correction to TCR pairs. A later analysis estimated false discovery rates by permuting HLA or CMV assignments 20 times. In a later analysis, co-occurring TCRs were grouped using DBSCAN, and TCRdist sequence similarity was added for clustering within HLA-allele-positive subsets. Repertoires with fewer than 30,000 or more than 120,000 public chains were left out of co-occurrence clustering, as were a handful of repertoires with anomalous nucleotide sharing. TCRdb mirrors the immuneACCESS table, restricted to in-frame sequences. Some clones are absent from its copies; in checked studies, under half trace to an unresolved V gene, and the reason for the others is unknown. The DNA was the basis for D and trimming; V, J and clone size are from that table. A total of 90,000 or so clones appear in this sample, roughly three quarters of them only once. The ten largest clones capture around 25% of the sample.

This sequence uses TRBV5-6 and TRBJ2-3; perhaps TRBD1 is the D gene, with 6 bases matching. The source material was PBMCs. This receptor was taken from a woman in her fifties or sixties in good health and CMV-seropositive. The CDR3 is CASSFRSDSRGYF. The DNA sequence reads TGTGCCAGCAGCTTCCGCTCGGACAGTAGGGGGTATTTT.